These 21 T cell receptor beta chains originate from one sample sequenced in a study of Ad26.COV2.S vaccination and SARS-CoV-2 variants (dated by TCRdb to about 2021). Library generation was performed with the immunoSEQ multiplex PCR assay. This immuneACCESS table, as held by TCRdb, lists in-frame sequences with V and J called but not all clones. Of the missing ones, under half trace to an unresolved V gene in checked studies; the others have no known cause. Present in this sample are approximately 350,000 clones, around 87% of which were seen just once. About 3% of the sample goes to the ten largest clones. The sample's treatment or condition, from its label and the paper: about 20 received Ad26.COV2.S at low or high dose, single or two shots; about five received placebo; per-sample allocation not given. Repertoires of vaccine and placebo recipients were sequenced from samples taken on day 63 after the first injection.

Material: peripheral blood, obtained in a trial of Ad26.COV2.S vaccine versus placebo. The receptors originated from a person between 18 and 59 years old who received the Ad26.COV2.S COVID-19 vaccine or a placebo.

This chain uses TRBV5-1 with TRBJ2-1; 13 nucleotides agree with TRBD2. Germline V lookup: CDR1 SGHRS, CDR2 YFSETQ. V shed 0 bases and J 8 bases; nucleotides not matched to a gene: 5. This CDR3 is built from 16 residues. The CDR3 here is CASSLETSGGPYEQFF. CDR3 coding DNA: TGCGCCAGCAGCTTGGAGACTAGCGGGGGGCCCTATGAGCAGTTCTTC.

V gene TRBV6-5 combines with J gene TRBJ2-1; D is perhaps TRBD1 (6 bases). This CDR3 is 15 amino acids long. V shed 6 bases and J shed 0 bases, with 12 bases lying between them. Germline assignment: CDR1 MNHEY and CDR2 SVGAGI. This CDR3 reads CASSPDRNSYNEQFF. For the CDR3, the DNA is TGTGCCAGCAGCCCGGACAGAAACTCCTACAATGAGCAGTTCTTC.

The chain uses TRBV30 and TRBJ2-7, with 9 bases identical to TRBD1. The CDR3 contains 14 residues. J gave up 2 bases and V 4 bases, and 6 bases lay outside the gene matches. CDR1 is GTSNPN, CDR2 SVGIG, per germline (reference sequence). The CDR3 bases are TGTGCCTGGACCTTGGGACAGGGACCCTACGAGCAGTACTTC. Amino acids: CAWTLGQGPYEQYF.

V usage is TRBV5-4 and J usage is TRBJ1-6; D possibly corresponds to TRBD1 (6 bases). Trimming cost V 3 bases and J 6 bases, with 13 bases left between them. Germline assignment: CDR1 SGHNT and CDR2 YYREEE (reference sequence). This CDR3 has 15 amino acids. The CDR3, as DNA: TGTGCCAGCAGCTGGGAGGGGGTCGGTAATTCACCCCTCCACTTT. Its protein is CASSWEGVGNSPLHF.

This clone was seen once. J is TRBJ1-1 and V is TRBV11-3; the D gene is possibly TRBD1 (5 bases). Germline V lookup: CDR1 SGHNT, CDR2 YENEEA. Trimming took 5 bases from V and 5 from J, leaving 12 bases between them. This CDR3 region has 13 residues. The CDR3 DNA reads TGTGCCAGCAGCCACCCAGGGTATACTGAAGCTTTCTTT. Translated, it gives CASSHPGYTEAFF.

The rearrangement uses TRBV20-1 and TRBJ1-6; D not certain. The V end lost 3 bases, the J end lost 7 bases, and 16 bases lay between the germline ends. The germline CDR1 and CDR2 sequences are DFQATT and SNEGSKA (reference sequence). This CDR3 has 15 residues. CDR3 DNA sequence: TGCAGTGCTAGTACGGGCCGCTTACCAAATTCACCCCTCCACTTT. Its protein is CSASTGRLPNSPLHF.

The rearrangement links TRBV7-2 to TRBJ2-7; 8 positions match TRBD1. CDR1 and CDR2 from the germline V gene are SGHTA and FQGNSA. V lost 1 base to trimming and J lost 4 bases; unmatched junction nucleotides: 6. CDR3 length equals 15 residues. As DNA, the CDR3 is TGTGCCAGCAGCTTAGGTGCAGGGGGCCTTTACGAGCAGTACTTC. As protein: CASSLGAGGLYEQYF.

This chain joins TRBV11-3 and TRBJ2-2; 8 nucleotides agree with TRBD1. The V gene's germline CDR1 is SGHNT and CDR2 YENEEA. The J segment lost 6 bases and the V segment lost 2 bases, leaving 2 bases of the junction unmatched. There are 14 residues in the CDR3. As DNA, the CDR3 is TGTGCCAGCAGCTTAACAGGGGGGTCCGGGGAGCTGTTTTTT. This codes for CASSLTGGSGELFF.

The gene calls are TRBV10-3 and TRBJ2-4; D not certain. The CDR3 has 11 residues. Germline V CDR1 and CDR2: ENHRY, SYGVKD. V lost 10 bases to trimming and J lost 7 bases, with 11 bases between them. For the CDR3, the DNA is TGTGCCACCGCCGGTTTGAACATTCAGTACTTC. Amino acids: CATAGLNIQYF.

The V gene is TRBV19, the J gene TRBJ1-5; 11 bases map to TRBD1. The trim removed 4 bases at V and 6 bases at J, leaving 5 bases unmatched. Germline lookup yields CDR1 LNHDA and CDR2 SQIVND (reference sequence). The CDR3 has 15 residues. The CDR3 reads CASSTGTGGFQPQHF. CDR3 in DNA: TGTGCCAGTAGTACCGGGACAGGGGGTTTTCAGCCCCAGCATTTT. Full variable domain (missing parts from reference TRBV19 and TRBJ1-5): DGGITQSPKYLFRKEGQNVTLSCEQNLNHDAMYWYRQDPGQGLRLIYYSQIVNDFQKGDIAEGYSVSREKKESFPLTVTSAQKNPTAFYLCASSTGTGGFQPQHFGDGTRLSIL.

V and J are TRBV7-8 and TRBJ1-6; 7 nucleotides match TRBD1. CDR3 length: 17 residues. The V and J ends lost 0 bases and 0 bases, in that order; junction bases with no gene match: 2. Per the germline V gene, CDR1 is SGHVS and CDR2 is FQNEAQ. CDR3 in DNA: TGTGCCAGCAGCTTAGCGGGACAGAGCTCCTATAATTCACCCCTCCACTTT. This gives the protein CASSLAGQSSYNSPLHF. Full variable domain (outside the CDR3, taken from reference TRBV7-8 and TRBJ1-6): GAGVSQSPRYKVAKRGQDVALRCDPISGHVSLFWYQQALGQGPEFLTYFQNEAQLDKSGLPSDRFFAERPEGSVSTLKIQRTQQEDSAVYLCASSLAGQSSYNSPLHFGNGTRLTVT.

The chain combines TRBV6-5 with TRBJ1-2; D not resolved. V dropped 6 bases and J dropped 3 bases, with 14 bases sitting between them. CDR1 and CDR2 (germline): MNHEY, SVGAGI. CDR3 length equals 14 residues. The DNA for the CDR3 is TGTGCCAGCAGGAGCCCGGCAGTGGACTATGGCTACACCTTC. Protein sequence: CASRSPAVDYGYTF.

This sequence joins TRBV30 and TRBJ2-5; the D is unclear. The CDR3 sequence is 13 residues long. Trimming removed 0 bases from V and 5 bases from J, with 10 bases in between. The germline gives CDR1 GTSNPN, CDR2 SVGIG (reference sequence). CDR3 region: CAWSVATAETQYF. The CDR3 region has the DNA TGTGCCTGGAGTGTAGCAACCGCGGAGACCCAGTACTTC.

CDR3: CSVVSTGTYGYTF. The CDR3 coding sequence is TGCAGCGTTGTGTCAACAGGGACATATGGCTACACCTTC. The chain links TRBV29-1 to TRBJ1-2, with a weak D call TRBD1 (6 bases). Trimming took off 4 bases at V and 5 bases at J, with 14 bases between the two ends. This CDR3 region has 13 residues. Germline assignment: CDR1 SQVTM and CDR2 ANQGSEA.

The CDR3 nucleotides are TGCAGCGTCCCCCGTAACTATGGCTACACCTTC. Translation gives CSVPRNYGYTF. The chain uses TRBV29-1 and TRBJ1-2; no reliable D call. Germline lookup yields CDR1 SQVTM and CDR2 ANQGSEA. CDR3 length: 11 residues. Trimming pared 6 bases from V and 1 base from J, leaving 6 bases between.

The rearrangement uses TRBV3-1 (or the pseudogene TRBV3-2) and TRBJ1-4; 10 bases are shared with TRBD1. The CDR3 has 15 residues. The germline V gene encodes CDR1 LGHDT and CDR2 YNNKEL (reference sequence). V shed 4 bases, J shed 7 bases, and the junction held 6 bases outside the gene matches. The CDR3, as DNA: TGTGCCAGCAGCCTGACAGGGGGCATCGGTGAAAAACTGTTTTTT. Protein product: CASSLTGGIGEKLFF.

This chain links TRBV4-1 with TRBJ2-1, with D possibly TRBD2 on 6 matching bases. V dropped 1 base and J dropped 4 bases, with 14 bases sitting between them. The CDR3 has 16 amino acids. Germline V CDR1 and CDR2: MGHRA, YSYEKL. CDR3 DNA: TGCGCCAGCAGCCAAGTTTGGACTGGAGGGTACAATGAGCAGTTCTTC. Its protein product is CASSQVWTGGYNEQFF.

V and J are TRBV28 and TRBJ2-7, with D tentatively TRBD2 (6 bases). Germline V gene data show CDR1 as MDHEN and CDR2 as SYDVKM. Trimming pared 4 bases from V and 2 bases from J, leaving 15 bases between. The CDR3 has 15 amino acids. The CDR3 reads CASSYDVGGAYEQYF. As DNA, the CDR3 is TGTGCCAGCAGTTATGATGTGGGGGGAGCCTACGAGCAGTACTTC.

The V and J genes are TRBV7-3 and TRBJ2-1; TRBD1 matches at 8 bases. J was trimmed by 5 bases and V by 5 bases; bases with no gene match: 11. The CDR3 has 16 amino acids. Germline lookup yields CDR1 SGHTA and CDR2 FQGTGA. The DNA for the CDR3 is TGTGCCAGCAGCCTCACACGCGGACAGGGAAACAATGAGCAGTTCTTC. Amino acids: CASSLTRGQGNNEQFF.

The rearrangement links TRBV4-1 to TRBJ2-1; D may be TRBD2 (6 bases). Germline lookup yields CDR1 MGHRA and CDR2 YSYEKL. Trimming removed 0 bases from V and 6 bases from J, with 6 bases in between. CDR3 length: 13 amino acids. The CDR3 protein is CASSQEGLNEQFF. CDR3 sequence (DNA): TGCGCCAGCAGCCAAGAGGGACTCAATGAGCAGTTCTTC.

This chain links TRBV30 with TRBJ1-5; D is possibly TRBD1 (5 bases). V was clipped by 1 base and J by 1 base, with 8 bases between them. The CDR3 covers 14 residues. Germline CDR1 and CDR2: GTSNPN and SVGIG (reference sequence). The CDR3 sequence is CAWSEGLSNQPQHF. CDR3 nucleotide sequence: TGTGCCTGGAGTGAGGGGTTAAGCAATCAGCCCCAGCATTTT.